The T cell receptor (beta chain) described here comes from a study of response to subunit inactivated influenza vaccine. The sample holds a few counts of this clonotype. The CDR3 extends over 14 amino acids. CDR1 is SGHVS, CDR2 FQNEAQ, per germline. The V gene lost 4 bases and the J gene lost 1 base, with 10 bases spanning the gap. TCRdb reanalysed the RT-PCR reads using MiXCR and keeps one entry per CDR3 protein. The repertoire consists of 650,000 to 850,000 distinct CDR3 sequences, with about 14% occurring once and the leading ten covering 5.5% to 7%. The rearrangement links TRBV7-8 to TRBJ1-1; D is undetermined. The sample here was PBMCs from blood, taken 14 days before vaccination. This clonotype was sampled from a man over 45 who received an inactivated influenza vaccine. The CDR3 DNA reads TGTGCCAGCAGCTGGAGGACGGAGAACACTGAAGCTTTCTTT. This gives the protein CASSWRTENTEAFF.